The 10 T cell receptor beta chains in this list originate from one sample, sequenced in a study of shared clonotypes between healthy human individuals. Repertoires were generated with immunoSEQ multiplex PCR, while TCRdb's copy carries only in-frame clones and drops some. Here the sample spans around 530,000 clones, around 78% being singletons. Sequencing was carried out using PBMCs. The receptors shown here come from a woman aged 40 to 50 in good health. Some clones in this sample may be carry-over from other donors' samples.

This clone was observed many times. This chain connects TRBV6-1 to TRBJ1-5; TRBD1 is a possible D gene (5 bases). From germline, CDR1 is MNHNS and CDR2 SASEGT. The CDR3 has 12 amino acids. V was cut by 10 bases and J by 4 bases, with 11 bases left in between. The CDR3, as DNA: TGTGCCACCACAGGAGCTAATCAGCCCCAGCATTTT. This translates into CATTGANQPQHF.

The rearrangement joins TRBV15 to TRBJ2-5; tentatively, D is TRBD1 or TRBD2 (5 bases each). The assigned J gene may be wrong: the sequence end matches TRBJ2-7 better. CDR1 and CDR2 from the germline V gene are LNHNV and YYDKDF (reference sequence). The CDR3 covers 14 residues. CDR3: CATSRKRDVAEQYF. The CDR3 nucleotides are TGTGCCACCAGCAGAAAAAGGGACGTCGCCGAGCAGTACTTC.

V and J are TRBV27 and TRBJ2-7, with TRBD2 as a possible D gene (5 bases). Trimming removed 5 bases from V and 3 bases from J, with 11 bases in between. The CDR3 consists of 13 residues. Per germline, CDR1 MNHEY and CDR2 SMNVEV (reference sequence). The CDR3 loop is CASSRADRYEQYF. The CDR3 DNA reads TGTGCCAGCAGTCGAGCGGACCGCTACGAGCAGTACTTC.

The CDR3 bases are TGTGCCAGCAGCTTACTGGGGACAGGGGACACCGGGGAGCTGTTTTTT. Translated, it gives CASSLLGTGDTGELFF. This sequence joins TRBV7-6 and TRBJ2-2, with 10 bases identical to TRBD1. Trimming at V came to 2 bases and at J to 3 bases, leaving 3 bases not matched to a gene. Germline V gene lookup returns CDR1 SGHVS and CDR2 FNYEAQ. The CDR3 has 16 amino acids.

The V call is TRBV4-1, the J call TRBJ2-1; 14 bases match TRBD2. Looked up from germline, CDR1 is MGHRA and CDR2 is YSYEKL. The CDR3 runs 15 residues. Losses at the gene ends were 4 bases for V and 9 bases for J; bases not matched to a gene: 5. This CDR3 is CASSPGLAGVVEQFF. CDR3 in DNA: TGCGCCAGCAGCCCGGGACTAGCGGGAGTAGTTGAGCAGTTCTTC.

The V call is TRBV11-2, the J call TRBJ2-7, with D maybe TRBD2 (5 bases). The length of the CDR3 is 15 residues. The germline V and J ends were trimmed by 1 base and 2 bases, with 12 bases remaining between them. Germline V gene sequence: CDR1 SGHAT, CDR2 FQNNGV. The CDR3 DNA sequence: TGTGCCAGCAGCTTAGGGCGGGTCCCTCCCTACGAGCAGTACTTC. It is translated as CASSLGRVPPYEQYF.

CDR3 loop: CASSPLAGSIYEQYF. CDR3 bases: TGTGCCAGTAGCCCCCTAGCGGGGTCTATCTACGAGCAGTACTTC. This sequence joins TRBV19 and TRBJ2-7; 9 bases match TRBD2. The J segment lost 3 bases and the V segment lost 6 bases, leaving 9 bases of the junction unmatched. Germline V CDR1 and CDR2: LNHDA, SQIVND (reference sequence). This CDR3 region has 15 residues.

This sequence joins TRBV5-1 and TRBJ2-7; D possibly uses TRBD1 or TRBD2 (5 bases each). Deletions cut 4 bases from V and 1 base from J, with 9 bases between. Germline CDR1 SGHRS, CDR2 YFSETQ. The CDR3 is 13 residues long. The CDR3, as DNA: TGCGCCAGCAGCCCGGGACCTTCCTACGAGCAGTACTTC. Translated, it gives CASSPGPSYEQYF.

The V and J genes are TRBV6-4 and TRBJ2-1, with a tentative D call TRBD1 (5 bases). The V gene lost 5 bases and the J gene lost 10 bases, with 21 bases spanning the gap. The germline CDR1 and CDR2 sequences are MRHNA and SNTAGT. This CDR3 contains 15 residues. The CDR3: CASSTPCRAIKEQFF. In DNA form, the CDR3 reads TGTGCCAGCAGTACCCCCTGCAGGGCAATTAAGGAGCAGTTCTTC.

The chain combines TRBV28 with TRBJ1-5; TRBD1 aligns across 8 bases. The trim removed 5 bases at V and 0 bases at J, leaving 6 bases unmatched. Germline CDR1 and CDR2: MDHEN and SYDVKM. The CDR3 loop spans 16 amino acids. The CDR3 DNA sequence: TGTGCCAGCAGTCATGGGACAGGTGATAGCAATCAGCCCCAGCATTTT. Protein product: CASSHGTGDSNQPQHF.